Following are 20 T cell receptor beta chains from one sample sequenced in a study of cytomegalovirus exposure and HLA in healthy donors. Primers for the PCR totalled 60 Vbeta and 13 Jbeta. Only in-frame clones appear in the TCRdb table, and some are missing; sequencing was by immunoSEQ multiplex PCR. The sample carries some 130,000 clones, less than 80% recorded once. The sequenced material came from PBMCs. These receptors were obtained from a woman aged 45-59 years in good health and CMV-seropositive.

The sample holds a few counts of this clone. The CDR3 DNA reads TGTGCCAGCAGCCAAGGGGGCAGGTCCTCCTACGAGCAGTACTTC. This sequence encodes CASSQGGRSSYEQYF. The V gene is TRBV7-8, the J gene TRBJ2-7; 7 positions agree with TRBD1. The CDR3 sequence is 15 residues long. V gave up 5 bases and J gave up 0 bases; unmatched junction bases: 7. Germline CDR1 SGHVS, CDR2 FQNEAQ.

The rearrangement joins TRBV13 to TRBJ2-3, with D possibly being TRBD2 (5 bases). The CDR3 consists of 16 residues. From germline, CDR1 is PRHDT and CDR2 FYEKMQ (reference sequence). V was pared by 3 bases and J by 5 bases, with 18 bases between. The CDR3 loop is CASSLDSTRLKDTQYF. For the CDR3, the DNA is TGTGCCAGCAGCTTGGACTCGACCCGACTGAAAGATACGCAGTATTTT.

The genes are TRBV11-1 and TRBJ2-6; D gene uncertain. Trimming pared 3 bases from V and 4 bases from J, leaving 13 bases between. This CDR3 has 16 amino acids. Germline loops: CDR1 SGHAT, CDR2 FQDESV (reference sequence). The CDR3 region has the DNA TGTGCCAGCAGCTTCCGGGTCGATTCCGGGGCCAACGTCCTGACTTTC. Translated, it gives CASSFRVDSGANVLTF.

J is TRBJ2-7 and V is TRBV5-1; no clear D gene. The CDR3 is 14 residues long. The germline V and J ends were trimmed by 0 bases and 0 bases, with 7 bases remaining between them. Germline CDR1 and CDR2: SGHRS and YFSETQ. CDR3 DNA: TGCGCCAGCAGCTTGGACTCTAGCTCCTACGAGCAGTACTTC. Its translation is CASSLDSSSYEQYF.

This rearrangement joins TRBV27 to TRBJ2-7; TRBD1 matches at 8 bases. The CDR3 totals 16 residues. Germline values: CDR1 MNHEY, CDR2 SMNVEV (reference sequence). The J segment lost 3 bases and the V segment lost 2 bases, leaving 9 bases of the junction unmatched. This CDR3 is CASSLRGTGSHYEQYF. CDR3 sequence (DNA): TGTGCCAGCAGTTTACGCGGGACAGGATCTCACTACGAGCAGTACTTC.

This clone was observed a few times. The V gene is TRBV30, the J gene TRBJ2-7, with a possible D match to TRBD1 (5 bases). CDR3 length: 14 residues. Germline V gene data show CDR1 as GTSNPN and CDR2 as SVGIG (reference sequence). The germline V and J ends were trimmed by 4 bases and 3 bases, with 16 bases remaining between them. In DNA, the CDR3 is TGTGCCTGGAACCTGGGGCAGGCGAGCTACGAGCAGTACTTC. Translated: CAWNLGQASYEQYF.

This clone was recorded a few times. The CDR3 here is CASSLTVGEKLFF. DNA of the CDR3: TGCGCCAGCAGCTTGACGGTCGGGGAAAAACTGTTTTTT. This chain connects TRBV5-1 to TRBJ1-4, with D unclear. CDR1 and CDR2 from the germline V gene are SGHRS and YFSETQ. Between the trimmed V and J ends, which lost 1 base and 8 bases, there was a span of 9 bases. This CDR3 is 13 amino acids long.

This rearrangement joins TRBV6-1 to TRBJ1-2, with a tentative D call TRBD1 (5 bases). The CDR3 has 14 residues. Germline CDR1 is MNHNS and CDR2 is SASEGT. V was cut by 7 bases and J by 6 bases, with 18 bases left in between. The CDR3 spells CASTPGRASNGYTF. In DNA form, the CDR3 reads TGTGCCAGCACTCCGGGCAGGGCAAGCAATGGCTACACCTTC.

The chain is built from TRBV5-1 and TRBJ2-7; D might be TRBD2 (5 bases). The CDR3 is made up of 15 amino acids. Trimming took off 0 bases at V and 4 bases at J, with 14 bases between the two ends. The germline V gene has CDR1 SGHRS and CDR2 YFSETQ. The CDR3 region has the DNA TGCGCCAGCAGCTTGGTGGGAGCGGTCGGTTACGAGCAGTACTTC. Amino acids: CASSLVGAVGYEQYF.

CDR3 loop: CASDRGRNEQYF. As DNA, the CDR3 is TGTGCCTCGGACAGGGGGCGGAACGAGCAGTACTTC. The chain is built from TRBV30 and TRBJ2-7, with 11 bases fitting TRBD1. The CDR3 length is 12 residues. Germline loops: CDR1 GTSNPN, CDR2 SVGIG (reference sequence). The junction had 4 bases not matched to a gene; V was cut back by 7 bases and J by 5 bases.

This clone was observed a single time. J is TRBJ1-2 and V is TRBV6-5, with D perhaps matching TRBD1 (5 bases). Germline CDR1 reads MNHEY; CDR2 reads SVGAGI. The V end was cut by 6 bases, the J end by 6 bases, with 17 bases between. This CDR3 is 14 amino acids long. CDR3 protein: CASSLGRGWHGYTF. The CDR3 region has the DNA TGTGCCAGCAGCCTTGGACGGGGGTGGCATGGCTACACCTTC.

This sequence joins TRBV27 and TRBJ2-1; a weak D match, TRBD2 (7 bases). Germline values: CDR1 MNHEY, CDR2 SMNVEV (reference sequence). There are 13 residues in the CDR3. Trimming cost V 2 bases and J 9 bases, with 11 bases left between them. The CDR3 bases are TGTGCCAGCAGTTTAGGTGGGGGGGCTGAGCAGTTCTTC. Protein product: CASSLGGGAEQFF.

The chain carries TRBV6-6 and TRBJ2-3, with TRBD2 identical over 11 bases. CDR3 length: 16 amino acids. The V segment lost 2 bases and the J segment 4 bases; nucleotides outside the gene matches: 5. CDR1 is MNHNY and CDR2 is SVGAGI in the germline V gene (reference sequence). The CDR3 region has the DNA TGTGCCAGCAGTTACCTGACTAGCGGGGCGGCAGATACGCAGTATTTT. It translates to CASSYLTSGAADTQYF.

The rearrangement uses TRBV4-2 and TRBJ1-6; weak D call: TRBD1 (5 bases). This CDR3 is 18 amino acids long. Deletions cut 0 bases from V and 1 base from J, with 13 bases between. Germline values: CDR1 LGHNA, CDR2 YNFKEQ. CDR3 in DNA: TGTGCCAGCAGCCAAGATAAAGGGCAGGGTTCCTATAATTCACCCCTCCACTTT. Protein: CASSQDKGQGSYNSPLHF.

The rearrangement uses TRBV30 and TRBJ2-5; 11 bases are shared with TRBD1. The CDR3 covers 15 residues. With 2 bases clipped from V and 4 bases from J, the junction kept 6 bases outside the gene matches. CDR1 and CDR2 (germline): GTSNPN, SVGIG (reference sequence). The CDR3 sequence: CAWSRGQGARETQYF. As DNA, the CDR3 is TGTGCCTGGAGTCGAGGACAGGGGGCTCGAGAGACCCAGTACTTC.

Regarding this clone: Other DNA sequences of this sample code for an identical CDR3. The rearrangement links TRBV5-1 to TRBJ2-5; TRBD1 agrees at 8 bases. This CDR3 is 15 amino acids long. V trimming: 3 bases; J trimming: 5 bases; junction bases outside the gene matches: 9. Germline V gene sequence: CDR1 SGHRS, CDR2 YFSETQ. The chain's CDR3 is CASSSTGTGEETQYF. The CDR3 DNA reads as TGCGCCAGCAGCTCCACCGGGACAGGCGAGGAGACCCAGTACTTC.

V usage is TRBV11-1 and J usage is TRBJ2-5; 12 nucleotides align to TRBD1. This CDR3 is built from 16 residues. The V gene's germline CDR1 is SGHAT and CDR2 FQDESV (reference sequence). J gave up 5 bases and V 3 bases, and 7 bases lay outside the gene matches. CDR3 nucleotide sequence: TGTGCCAGCAGCTTCAACCCGGGACAGGGGGCTGAGACCCAGTACTTC. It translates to CASSFNPGQGAETQYF.

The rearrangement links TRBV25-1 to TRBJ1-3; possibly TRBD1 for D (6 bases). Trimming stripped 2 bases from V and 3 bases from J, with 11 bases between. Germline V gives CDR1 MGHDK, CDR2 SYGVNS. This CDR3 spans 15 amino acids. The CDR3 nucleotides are TGTGCCAGCAGTGAACGAGGGACACTTGGAAACACCATATATTTT. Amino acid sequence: CASSERGTLGNTIYF.

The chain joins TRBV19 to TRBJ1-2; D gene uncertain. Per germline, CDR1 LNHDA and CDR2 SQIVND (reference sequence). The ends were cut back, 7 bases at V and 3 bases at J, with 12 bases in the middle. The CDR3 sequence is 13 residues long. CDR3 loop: CASTPTLDYGYTF. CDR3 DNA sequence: TGTGCCAGTACTCCCACCTTAGACTATGGCTACACCTTC.

CDR3 protein: CASSQQGVSPLHF. The DNA for the CDR3 is TGCGCCAGCAGCCAGCAGGGTGTTTCACCCCTCCACTTT. The chain recombines TRBV4-1 with TRBJ1-6, with D maybe TRBD1 (5 bases). The CDR3 has 13 residues. Germline CDR1 is MGHRA and CDR2 is YSYEKL. V lost 3 bases and J 9 bases, leaving 9 bases between the germline ends.